Shown below are 20 T cell receptor beta chains from a single sample sequenced in a study of radiation and T cells in renal cell carcinoma. Specified time point: baseline pretreatment blood. Indicated treatment: 15 Gy SBRT to primary tumor, nephrectomy 4 weeks later. The method was immunoSEQ multiplex PCR; TCRdb's version includes in-frame clones alone and lacks a portion of them. Of 130,000 to 150,000 clones in the sample, 70% to 90% were seen once. The sequencing used blood, collected from a patient whose treatment included radiotherapy and nephrectomy. These receptors originate from a woman aged 50 to 60 with renal cell carcinoma.

The rearrangement joins TRBV29-1 to TRBJ1-2; D is ambiguous. This CDR3 has 15 amino acids. CDR1 and CDR2 from the germline V gene are SQVTM and ANQGSEA. V was shortened by 4 bases and J by 8 bases, with 23 bases between the two germline ends. Here the CDR3 reads CSVGLMQPDPGGYTF. The CDR3 nucleotides read TGCAGCGTTGGTCTAATGCAGCCCGACCCGGGGGGCTACACCTTC. Full variable domain (outside the CDR3, taken from reference TRBV29-1 and TRBJ1-2): SAVISQKPSRDICQRGTSLTIQCQVDSQVTMMFWYRQQPGQSLTLIATANQGSEATYESGFVIDKFPISRPNLTFSTLTVSNMSPEDSSIYLCSVGLMQPDPGGYTFGSGTRLTVV.

This clone was observed a few times. V and J are TRBV9 and TRBJ1-1; no reliable D call. V lost 4 bases to trimming and J lost 4 bases, with 29 bases between them. This CDR3 has 19 residues. Germline V gene sequence: CDR1 SGDLS, CDR2 YYNGEE. CDR3 coding DNA: TGTGCCAGCAGCCCACCCCGAGCCGAGGACCCCCGAGATGTCACTGAAGCTTTCTTT. Translated: CASSPPRAEDPRDVTEAFF.

J is TRBJ2-1 and V is TRBV9, with 7 positions matching TRBD2. The ends lost 3 bases at V and 3 bases at J; junction bases unmatched: 9. The CDR3 is 16 residues long. Germline V gene data show CDR1 as SGDLS and CDR2 as YYNGEE. The CDR3 nucleotides are TGTGCCAGCAGCGGGGTTGTCGGGGGGATCTACAATGAGCAGTTCTTC. It encodes CASSGVVGGIYNEQFF.

The genes are TRBV27 and TRBJ1-4, with 7 bases fitting TRBD1. The J segment lost 3 bases and the V segment lost 5 bases, leaving 6 bases of the junction unmatched. Germline CDR1 MNHEY, CDR2 SMNVEV (reference sequence). This CDR3 comprises 15 residues. The CDR3 DNA sequence: TGTGCCAGCAGTCCCTGGGACAGTTCTAATGAAAAACTGTTTTTT. Protein sequence: CASSPWDSSNEKLFF.

This chain uses TRBV5-1 with TRBJ2-3; a weak D match, TRBD2 (5 bases). This CDR3 has 16 amino acids. V lost 4 bases to trimming and J lost 0 bases, with 15 bases between them. The germline CDR1 and CDR2 sequences are SGHRS and YFSETQ. The DNA for the CDR3 is TGCGCCAGCAGCCCCTTGGGAGCGTCTAGCACAGATACGCAGTATTTT. This sequence encodes CASSPLGASSTDTQYF.

This chain uses TRBV19 with TRBJ2-7; 9 bases fit TRBD1. Germline V gene data show CDR1 as LNHDA and CDR2 as SQIVND (reference sequence). Trimming at V came to 6 bases and at J to 5 bases, leaving 5 bases not matched to a gene. This CDR3 is 13 amino acids long. CDR3 DNA: TGTGCCAGTAGCTTCCGGGACAGGGACGAGCAGTACTTC. Protein sequence: CASSFRDRDEQYF.

This clone was found once. The chain couples TRBV5-1 to TRBJ2-3; D uncertain. The germline V gene has CDR1 SGHRS and CDR2 YFSETQ. CDR3 size: 14 residues. The V and J ends lost 3 bases and 3 bases respectively, with 11 bases between them. Here the CDR3 reads CASSWSDHTDTQYF. DNA for the CDR3: TGCGCCAGCAGCTGGAGTGATCATACAGATACGCAGTATTTT.

The J gene is TRBJ2-7, the V gene TRBV9; TRBD1 aligns across 11 bases. V shed 4 bases and J 3 bases; nucleotides not matched to a gene: 6. Germline V gives CDR1 SGDLS, CDR2 YYNGEE. The CDR3 has 15 amino acids. The DNA for the CDR3 is TGTGCCAGCAGCCCCGGCGGGACAGGGGGCTACGAGCAGTACTTC. Translating gives CASSPGGTGGYEQYF.

The chain couples TRBV5-1 to TRBJ2-3, with no clear D. The CDR3 covers 13 residues. Germline CDR1 SGHRS, CDR2 YFSETQ. Trimming stripped 0 bases from V and 1 base from J, with 3 bases between. CDR3 in DNA: TGCGCCAGCAGCTTGGGGGGCACAGATACGCAGTATTTT. This gives the protein CASSLGGTDTQYF.

The chain joins TRBV14 to TRBJ2-2; 10 bases agree with TRBD1. Looked up from germline, CDR1 is SGHDN and CDR2 is FVKESK. This CDR3 has 16 residues. Trimming removed 1 base from V and 3 bases from J; junction bases left unmatched: 2. This chain's CDR3 is CASSQGGTGDTGELFF. Here the CDR3 DNA reads TGTGCCAGCAGCCAAGGCGGGACAGGGGACACCGGGGAGCTGTTTTTT.

This chain joins TRBV7-9 and TRBJ1-2; D is ambiguous. The CDR3 has 13 amino acids. V was clipped by 4 bases and J by 8 bases, with 14 bases between them. Germline lookup yields CDR1 SEHNR and CDR2 FQNEAQ (reference sequence). The CDR3 loop reads CASSSGIRSGYTF. The DNA for the CDR3 is TGTGCCAGCAGCTCCGGGATTCGGAGCGGCTACACCTTC.

This clone is a singleton in its sample. V gene TRBV19 combines with J gene TRBJ1-5, with 11 bases aligning to TRBD1. Per germline, CDR1 LNHDA and CDR2 SQIVND (reference sequence). With 5 bases clipped from V and 5 bases from J, the junction kept 8 bases outside the gene matches. CDR3 length: 16 residues. DNA of the CDR3: TGTGCCAGTAGTGGAGGACAGGGGGCTGAATATCAGCCCCAGCATTTT. Amino acids: CASSGGQGAEYQPQHF. The complete variable domain, with remaining parts taken from reference TRBV19 and TRBJ1-5, reads DGGITQSPKYLFRKEGQNVTLSCEQNLNHDAMYWYRQDPGQGLRLIYYSQIVNDFQKGDIAEGYSVSREKKESFPLTVTSAQKNPTAFYLCASSGGQGAEYQPQHFGDGTRLSIL.

The chain links TRBV7-2 to TRBJ2-3; D uncertain. Trimming removed 5 bases at V and 4 bases at J, with 7 bases between. Germline assignment: CDR1 SGHTA and CDR2 FQGNSA. The CDR3 totals 12 residues. The CDR3 region is CASSGTADTQYF. CDR3 in DNA: TGTGCCAGCAGCGGAACTGCAGATACGCAGTATTTT.

This chain uses TRBV19 with TRBJ2-5; D possibly corresponds to TRBD1 (6 bases). From germline, CDR1 is LNHDA and CDR2 SQIVND (reference sequence). The CDR3 is made up of 15 amino acids. The germline V and J ends were trimmed by 6 bases and 3 bases, with 17 bases remaining between them. The CDR3 DNA follows: TGTGCCAGTAGAAGGGGGACGGGGCTGGAAGAGACCCAGTACTTC. Translating it yields CASRRGTGLEETQYF.

In its sample, this clone was seen once. J is TRBJ1-3 and V is TRBV6-5; possible D gene TRBD1, 6 bases. The CDR3 has 15 residues. CDR1 is MNHEY and CDR2 is SVGAGI in the germline V gene. V lost 6 bases and J 0 bases, leaving 12 bases between the germline ends. In nucleotides, the CDR3 is TGTGCCAGCAGACTGACAGGCAACTCTGGAAACACCATATATTTT. Translated, it gives CASRLTGNSGNTIYF.

A single count supports this clone. The chain recombines TRBV15 with TRBJ2-1, with D possibly TRBD2 on 5 matching bases. The V and J ends lost 6 bases and 9 bases respectively, with 12 bases between them. Looked up from germline, CDR1 is LNHNV and CDR2 is YYDKDF (reference sequence). This CDR3 region has 12 residues. The CDR3 is CATRSDSREQFF. CDR3 DNA: TGTGCCACCAGATCGGACTCGCGTGAGCAGTTCTTC.

The chain links TRBV5-8 to TRBJ2-4; D is possibly TRBD2 (8 bases). The V gene's germline CDR1 is SGHTS and CDR2 YDEGEE. This CDR3 comprises 16 residues. The V end lost 6 bases, the J end lost 0 bases, and 16 bases lay between the germline ends. The CDR3 coding sequence is TGTGCCAGCACGGGGGGGACAGAAGCAGCCAAAAACATTCAGTACTTC. It specifies CASTGGTEAAKNIQYF.

V and J are TRBV7-6 and TRBJ2-3; TRBD1 might be the D (6 bases). The ends were cut back, 0 bases at V and 3 bases at J, with 10 bases in the middle. The CDR3 has 15 amino acids. The V gene's germline CDR1 is SGHVS and CDR2 FNYEAQ. CDR3 DNA: TGTGCCAGCAGCTTAGCTACAGGGTTGACAGATACGCAGTATTTT. It yields the protein CASSLATGLTDTQYF.

CDR3 sequence: CASRGENEQFF. The CDR3 DNA reads as TGTGCCAGCAGAGGTGAGAATGAGCAGTTCTTC. V usage is TRBV11-3 and J usage is TRBJ2-1; D uncertain. The CDR3 contains 11 residues. V lost 6 bases, J lost 7 bases, and 7 bases lay in between. Germline V gene lookup returns CDR1 SGHNT and CDR2 YENEEA.

The genes are TRBV7-9 and TRBJ1-6, with D unclear. V shed 1 base and J shed 7 bases, with 14 bases lying between them. Germline-derived CDR1 and CDR2 are SEHNR and FQNEAQ (reference sequence). The CDR3 loop spans 16 amino acids. The CDR3 spells CASSLVTALGNSPLHF. In DNA form, the CDR3 reads TGTGCCAGCAGCTTAGTTACCGCTCTGGGGAATTCACCCCTCCACTTT.